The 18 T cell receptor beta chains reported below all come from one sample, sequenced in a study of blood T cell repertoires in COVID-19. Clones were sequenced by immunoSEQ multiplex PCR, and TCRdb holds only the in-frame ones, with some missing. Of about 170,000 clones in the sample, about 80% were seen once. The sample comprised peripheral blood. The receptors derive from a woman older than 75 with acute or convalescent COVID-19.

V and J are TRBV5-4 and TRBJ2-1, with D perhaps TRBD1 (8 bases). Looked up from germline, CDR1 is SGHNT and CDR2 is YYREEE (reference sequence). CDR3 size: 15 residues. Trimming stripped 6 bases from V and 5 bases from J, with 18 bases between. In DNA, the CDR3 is TGTGCCAGCAACAGGGGGGGGGCCCGCGACAATGAGCAGTTCTTC. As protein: CASNRGGARDNEQFF.

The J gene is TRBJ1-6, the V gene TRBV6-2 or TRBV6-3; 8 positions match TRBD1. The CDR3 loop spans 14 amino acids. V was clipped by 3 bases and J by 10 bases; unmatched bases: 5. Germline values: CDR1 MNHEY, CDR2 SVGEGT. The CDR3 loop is CASSYGQGGSPLHF. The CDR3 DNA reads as TGTGCCAGCAGTTATGGACAGGGCGGGTCACCCCTCCACTTT.

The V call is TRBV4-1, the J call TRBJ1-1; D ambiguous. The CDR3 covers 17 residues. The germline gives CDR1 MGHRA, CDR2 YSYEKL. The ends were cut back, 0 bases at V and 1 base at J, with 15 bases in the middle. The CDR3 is CASSQDNMGVWNTEAFF. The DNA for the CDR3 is TGCGCCAGCAGCCAAGATAATATGGGCGTCTGGAACACTGAAGCTTTCTTT.

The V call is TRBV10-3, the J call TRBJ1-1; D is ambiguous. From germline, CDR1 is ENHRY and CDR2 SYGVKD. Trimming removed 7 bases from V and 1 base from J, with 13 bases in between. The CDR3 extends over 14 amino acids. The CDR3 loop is CAINPGRGNTEAFF. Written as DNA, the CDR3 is TGTGCCATCAACCCCGGACGGGGGAACACTGAAGCTTTCTTT.

The CDR3 loop is CAITRGPGEKLFF. CDR3 sequence (DNA): TGTGCCATCACCAGGGGCCCAGGTGAAAAACTGTTTTTT. J is TRBJ1-4 and V is TRBV10-3; D may be TRBD1 (6 bases). CDR1 and CDR2 (germline): ENHRY, SYGVKD. This CDR3 comprises 13 residues. V lost 7 bases, J lost 7 bases, and 13 bases lay in between.

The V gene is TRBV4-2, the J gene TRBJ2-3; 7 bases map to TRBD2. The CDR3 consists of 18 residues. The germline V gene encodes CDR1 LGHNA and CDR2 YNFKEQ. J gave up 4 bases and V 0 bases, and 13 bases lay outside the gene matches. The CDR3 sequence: CASSQDGLASGQADTQYF. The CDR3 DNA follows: TGTGCCAGCAGCCAAGATGGTTTGGCTAGCGGTCAAGCAGATACGCAGTATTTT.

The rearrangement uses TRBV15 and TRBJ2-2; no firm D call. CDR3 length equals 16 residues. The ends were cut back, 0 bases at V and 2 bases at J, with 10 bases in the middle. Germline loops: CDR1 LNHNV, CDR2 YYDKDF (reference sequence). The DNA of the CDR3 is TGTGCCACCAGCAGAGATTCCCGTAGAAACACCGGGGAGCTGTTTTTT. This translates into CATSRDSRRNTGELFF.

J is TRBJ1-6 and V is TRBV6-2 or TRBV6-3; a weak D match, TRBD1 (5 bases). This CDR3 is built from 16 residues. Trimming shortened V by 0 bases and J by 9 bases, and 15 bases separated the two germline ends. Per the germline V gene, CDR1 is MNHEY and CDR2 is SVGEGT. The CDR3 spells CASSYSARERSSPLHF. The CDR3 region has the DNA TGTGCCAGCAGTTACTCAGCCAGGGAACGATCTTCACCCCTCCACTTT.

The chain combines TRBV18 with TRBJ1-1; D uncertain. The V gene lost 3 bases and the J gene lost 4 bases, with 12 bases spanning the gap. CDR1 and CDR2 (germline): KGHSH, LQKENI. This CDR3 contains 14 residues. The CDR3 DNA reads TGTGCCAGCTCACCGTCCGGGGAGAGCACTGAAGCTTTCTTT. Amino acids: CASSPSGESTEAFF.

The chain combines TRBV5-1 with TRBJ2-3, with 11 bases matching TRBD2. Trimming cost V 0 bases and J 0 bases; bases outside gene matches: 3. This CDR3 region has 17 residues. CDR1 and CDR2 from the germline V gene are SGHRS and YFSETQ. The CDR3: CASSLGLAGGSTDTQYF. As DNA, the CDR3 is TGCGCCAGCAGCTTGGGGCTAGCGGGGGGAAGCACAGATACGCAGTATTTT.

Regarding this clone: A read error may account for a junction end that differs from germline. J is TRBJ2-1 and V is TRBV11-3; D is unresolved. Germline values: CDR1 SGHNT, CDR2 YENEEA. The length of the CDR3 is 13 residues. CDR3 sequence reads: CASSIPPYNGQFF. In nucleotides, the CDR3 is TGTGCCAGCAGCATCCCGCCTTACAATGGGCAGTTCTTC. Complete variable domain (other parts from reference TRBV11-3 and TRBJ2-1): EAGVVQSPRYKIIEKKQPVAFWCNPISGHNTLYWYLQNLGQGPELLIRYENEEAVDDSQLPKDRFSAERLKGVDSTLKIQPAELGDSAVYLCASSIPPYNGQFFGPGTRLTVL.

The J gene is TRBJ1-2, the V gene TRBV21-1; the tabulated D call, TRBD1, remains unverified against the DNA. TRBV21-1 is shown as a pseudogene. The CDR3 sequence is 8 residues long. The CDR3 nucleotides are TGTGCCAGCCCAGGGGACACCTTC. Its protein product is CASPGDTF.

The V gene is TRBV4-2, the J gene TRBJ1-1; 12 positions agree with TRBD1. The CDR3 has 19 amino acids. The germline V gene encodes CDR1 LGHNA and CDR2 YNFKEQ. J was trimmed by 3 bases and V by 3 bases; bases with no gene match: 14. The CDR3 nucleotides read TGTGCCAGCAGCCACCAAGCCGGGACAGGGGGCGCAATGGACACTGAAGCTTTCTTT. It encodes CASSHQAGTGGAMDTEAFF.

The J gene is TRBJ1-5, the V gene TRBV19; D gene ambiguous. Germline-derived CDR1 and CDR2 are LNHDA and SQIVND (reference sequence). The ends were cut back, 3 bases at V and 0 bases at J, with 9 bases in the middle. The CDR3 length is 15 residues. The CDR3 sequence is CASSMWGDSNQPQHF. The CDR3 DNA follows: TGTGCCAGTAGTATGTGGGGAGATAGCAATCAGCCCCAGCATTTT.

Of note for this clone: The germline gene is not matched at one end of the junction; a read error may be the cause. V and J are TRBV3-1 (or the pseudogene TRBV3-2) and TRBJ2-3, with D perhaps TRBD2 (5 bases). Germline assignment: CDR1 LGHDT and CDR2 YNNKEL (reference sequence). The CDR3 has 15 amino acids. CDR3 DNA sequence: TGTGCCAGCACCCAACAGCCGGGGAGCACAGATACGCAGTATTTT. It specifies CASTQQPGSTDTQYF.

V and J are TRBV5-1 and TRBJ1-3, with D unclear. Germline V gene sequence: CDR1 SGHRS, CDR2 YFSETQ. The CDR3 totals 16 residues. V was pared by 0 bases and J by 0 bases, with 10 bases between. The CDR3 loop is CASSLEQIFSGNTIYF. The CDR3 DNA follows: TGCGCCAGCAGCTTGGAACAGATCTTCTCTGGAAACACCATATATTTT.

CDR3 DNA sequence: TGTGCCAGCAGCCAAGTTACAGGGGGTTTCAATGAGCAGTTCTTC. Translated: CASSQVTGGFNEQFF. The gene calls are TRBV3-1 (or the pseudogene TRBV3-2) and TRBJ2-1; 8 nucleotides agree with TRBD1. The CDR3 totals 15 residues. Per the germline V gene, CDR1 is LGHDT and CDR2 is YNNKEL (reference sequence). The ends lost 1 base at V and 6 bases at J; junction bases unmatched: 5.

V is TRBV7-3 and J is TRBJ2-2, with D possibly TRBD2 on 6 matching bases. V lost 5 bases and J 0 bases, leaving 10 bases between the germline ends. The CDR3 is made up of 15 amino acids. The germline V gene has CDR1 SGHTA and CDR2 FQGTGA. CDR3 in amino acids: CASSPRTTNTGELFF. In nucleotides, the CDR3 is TGTGCCAGCAGCCCTCGGACTACGAACACCGGGGAGCTGTTTTTT.